A single sample gave rise to the 6 T cell receptor beta chains below, sequenced in a study of blood T cell repertoires in COVID-19. The assay was immunoSEQ multiplex PCR, and TCRdb's table has in-frame clones only and misses some. The table includes about 160,000 clones, under 90% detected once. Material: PBMCs or T cells enriched from blood (not recorded which). Receptor source: a woman aged 55-69 years who had recovered from COVID-19.

V gene TRBV6-5 combines with J gene TRBJ1-1, with a tentative D call TRBD1 (6 bases). V was shortened by 6 bases and J by 1 base, with 15 bases between the two germline ends. CDR3 length equals 15 residues. Per the germline V gene, CDR1 is MNHEY and CDR2 is SVGAGI. The CDR3 DNA follows: TGTGCCAGCAGATACAATAGCAGGGGGAACACTGAAGCTTTCTTT. Translation gives CASRYNSRGNTEAFF.

The J gene is TRBJ1-3, the V gene TRBV27, with 7 positions matching TRBD1. The CDR3 has 18 amino acids. CDR1 is MNHEY and CDR2 is SMNVEV in the germline V gene (reference sequence). V shed 6 bases, J shed 5 bases, and the junction held 19 bases outside the gene matches. CDR3 protein: CASRPTPQTGMGRNTIYF. CDR3 nucleotide sequence: TGTGCCAGCAGGCCGACTCCACAGACAGGGATGGGTCGAAACACCATATATTTT.

The chain couples TRBV5-4 to TRBJ2-5; 8 bases fit TRBD2. The germline V gene encodes CDR1 SGHNT and CDR2 YYREEE (reference sequence). J was trimmed by 7 bases and V by 4 bases; bases with no gene match: 12. The CDR3 consists of 15 residues. The CDR3 coding sequence is TGTGCCAGCAGCACCCCCTTAGCGGGGCTCGGGACCCAGTACTTC. Protein product: CASSTPLAGLGTQYF. Filled out from reference TRBV5-4 and TRBJ2-5, the complete variable domain reads ETGVTQSPTHLIKTRGQQVTLRCSSQSGHNTVSWYQQALGQGPQFIFQYYREEENGRGNFPPRFSGLQFPNYSSELNVNALELDDSALYLCASSTPLAGLGTQYFGPGTRLLVL.

The rearrangement links TRBV19 to TRBJ2-4, with a possible D match to TRBD2 (6 bases). The CDR3 covers 15 residues. Germline CDR1 reads LNHDA; CDR2 reads SQIVND (reference sequence). Between the trimmed V and J ends, which lost 5 bases and 1 base, there was a span of 12 bases. DNA of the CDR3: TGTGCCAGTAGTGTAACTAGCAACGCCAAAAACATTCAGTACTTC. Translation gives CASSVTSNAKNIQYF.

The rearrangement links TRBV2 to TRBJ1-4, with D tentatively TRBD1 (6 bases). The CDR3 length is 15 residues. Germline values: CDR1 SNHLY, CDR2 FYNNEI. V was cut by 3 bases and J by 5 bases, with 13 bases left in between. Written as DNA, the CDR3 is TGTGCCAGCAGTGAGGACCCCGGGACAAATGAAAAACTGTTTTTT. Its translation: CASSEDPGTNEKLFF.

The chain couples TRBV24-1 to TRBJ2-1; possible D gene TRBD2, 6 bases. Trimming stripped 10 bases from V and 0 bases from J, with 12 bases between. Germline V CDR1 and CDR2: KGHDR, SFDVKD. The CDR3 has 14 residues. The CDR3 loop reads CATSSDGSYNEQFF. The CDR3 coding sequence is TGTGCCACTTCTAGCGACGGCTCCTACAATGAGCAGTTCTTC.